One sample yielded the 27 T cell receptor beta chains listed below, sequenced in a study of technical replicates of blood from a few donors. Sequenced by immunoSEQ multiplex PCR; TCRdb stores in-frame clones only, minus some. This table has 80,000 to 100,000 clones, around 96% appearing once. Sequencing input: T cells isolated from PBMCs. All receptors derive from a human donor in good health.

The gene calls are TRBV4-3 and TRBJ2-1; D might be TRBD2 (5 bases). Germline V CDR1 and CDR2: LGHNA, YSLEER. The CDR3 consists of 16 residues. Between the trimmed V and J ends, which lost 4 bases and 4 bases, there was a span of 17 bases. DNA for the CDR3: TGCGCCAGCAGCCCCCTGGGGAGCGGTTCTTACAATGAGCAGTTCTTC. It translates to CASSPLGSGSYNEQFF.

The chain is built from TRBV28 and TRBJ1-1; D is undetermined. Trimming took off 6 bases at V and 1 base at J, with 12 bases between the two ends. The germline CDR1 and CDR2 sequences are MDHEN and SYDVKM. The CDR3 extends over 14 amino acids. The CDR3 sequence is CASRAFRRNTEAFF. In nucleotides, the CDR3 is TGTGCCAGCAGGGCTTTTCGTCGGAACACTGAAGCTTTCTTT.

The chain is built from TRBV6-5 and TRBJ1-1; D unclear. The CDR3 extends over 12 amino acids. V was pared by 5 bases and J by 0 bases, with 4 bases between. Per the germline V gene, CDR1 is MNHEY and CDR2 is SVGAGI. CDR3 residues: CASSPLNTEAFF. The CDR3 DNA sequence: TGTGCCAGCAGTCCCTTGAACACTGAAGCTTTCTTT.

There are a few counts of this clone. The V gene is TRBV19, the J gene TRBJ1-2; D ambiguous. This CDR3 spans 11 amino acids. V gave up 9 bases and J gave up 4 bases, with 9 bases separating them. The germline V gene has CDR1 LNHDA and CDR2 SQIVND (reference sequence). In nucleotides, the CDR3 is TGTGCCAGCCTTGAGTTCTATGGCTACACCTTC. Translation gives CASLEFYGYTF. The whole variable domain, remainder taken from reference TRBV19 and TRBJ1-2, is DGGITQSPKYLFRKEGQNVTLSCEQNLNHDAMYWYRQDPGQGLRLIYYSQIVNDFQKGDIAEGYSVSREKKESFPLTVTSAQKNPTAFYLCASLEFYGYTFGSGTRLTVV.

The V gene is TRBV5-1, the J gene TRBJ2-3, with a tentative D call TRBD1 (5 bases). Germline V gene data show CDR1 as SGHRS and CDR2 as YFSETQ. Trimming cost V 4 bases and J 6 bases, with 9 bases left between them. This CDR3 comprises 12 residues. This CDR3 is CASSRGRDTQYF. The CDR3 coding sequence is TGCGCCAGCAGCAGGGGTAGGGATACGCAGTATTTT.

This chain joins TRBV7-8 and TRBJ2-5, with D perhaps matching TRBD2 (5 bases). In germline, CDR1 is SGHVS, CDR2 FQNEAQ. This CDR3 has 14 amino acids. Trimming shortened V by 1 base and J by 4 bases, and 10 bases separated the two germline ends. CDR3 in DNA: TGTGCCAGCAGCTTAGTCGTAGGAGGAGAGACCCAGTACTTC. The encoded protein is CASSLVVGGETQYF.

The rearrangement uses TRBV27 and TRBJ1-1; no reliable D call. This CDR3 has 13 amino acids. Trimming removed 6 bases at V and 3 bases at J, with 11 bases between. Germline V gene lookup returns CDR1 MNHEY and CDR2 SMNVEV (reference sequence). In DNA, the CDR3 is TGTGCCAGCAGGGCAGGAGGGTACACTGAAGCTTTCTTT. Residues: CASRAGGYTEAFF.

The chain has TRBV2 and TRBJ2-7; the match to TRBD1 covers 7 bases. From germline, CDR1 is SNHLY and CDR2 FYNNEI. V trimming: 3 bases; J trimming: 1 base; junction bases outside the gene matches: 6. This CDR3 contains 15 residues. The CDR3 DNA reads as TGTGCCAGCAGTGAGATAGGGGGCGCATCCTACGAGCAGTACTTC. Translation: CASSEIGGASYEQYF.

This chain's CDR3 is CASSFSGESWTSCEQFF. The CDR3 DNA reads as TGTGCCAGCAGTTTTAGTGGTGAATCGTGGACTAGCTGTGAGCAGTTCTTC. The chain uses TRBV28 and TRBJ2-1; 8 positions match TRBD2. The germline CDR1 and CDR2 sequences are MDHEN and SYDVKM. V was clipped by 3 bases and J by 9 bases; unmatched bases: 16. The CDR3 sequence is 17 residues long.

The chain has TRBV5-1 and TRBJ1-2; possible D gene TRBD1, 5 bases. CDR1 and CDR2 from the germline V gene are SGHRS and YFSETQ. This CDR3 comprises 13 residues. Trimming stripped 2 bases from V and 5 bases from J, with 10 bases between. CDR3 sequence reads: CASSLRGNYGYTF. CDR3 sequence (DNA): TGCGCCAGCAGCTTAAGGGGCAATTATGGCTACACCTTC.

The chain recombines TRBV25-1 with TRBJ2-5; tentatively, D is TRBD2 (6 bases). The CDR3 runs 14 residues. Trimming stripped 2 bases from V and 5 bases from J, with 12 bases between. Per the germline V gene, CDR1 is MGHDK and CDR2 is SYGVNS. CDR3 DNA: TGTGCCAGCAGTGAACCGGAGGGCGGGGAGACCCAGTACTTC. Its protein is CASSEPEGGETQYF.

The gene calls are TRBV9 and TRBJ1-5, with D unresolved. The length of the CDR3 is 15 residues. V shed 4 bases and J shed 10 bases, with 21 bases lying between them. Germline assignment: CDR1 SGDLS and CDR2 YYNGEE. The CDR3 loop reads CASSSRDSGGFPQHF. The CDR3 DNA reads as TGTGCCAGCAGCTCGAGAGATTCAGGAGGGTTCCCCCAGCATTTT.

The chain links TRBV19 to TRBJ2-2; D remains ambiguous. CDR3 length equals 11 residues. V gave up 5 bases and J gave up 8 bases, with 6 bases separating them. From germline, CDR1 is LNHDA and CDR2 SQIVND (reference sequence). The CDR3 reads CASSARGELFF. CDR3 coding DNA: TGTGCCAGTAGTGCCCGGGGGGAGCTGTTTTTT. The full variable domain, completed using reference TRBV19 and TRBJ2-2, is DGGITQSPKYLFRKEGQNVTLSCEQNLNHDAMYWYRQDPGQGLRLIYYSQIVNDFQKGDIAEGYSVSREKKESFPLTVTSAQKNPTAFYLCASSARGELFFGEGSRLTVL.

This chain links TRBV7-3 with TRBJ2-1, with 9 positions matching TRBD1. The CDR3 sequence is 15 residues long. The V and J ends lost 0 bases and 8 bases, in that order; junction bases with no gene match: 5. Germline V gene sequence: CDR1 SGHTA, CDR2 FQGTGA. CDR3 sequence (DNA): TGTGCCAGCAGCTTAACGGGACAGGGTTTGTATGAGCAGTTCTTC. Protein sequence: CASSLTGQGLYEQFF.

The chain is built from TRBV10-2 and TRBJ2-5, with D perhaps matching TRBD1 (6 bases). Germline V gives CDR1 WSHSY, CDR2 SAAADI. CDR3 length: 12 residues. V was trimmed by 8 bases and J by 5 bases, leaving 12 bases between them. The CDR3 DNA reads as TGCGCCAGCTCAGGGGAGTTGGAGACCCAGTACTTC. Protein: CASSGELETQYF.

The rearrangement links TRBV27 to TRBJ2-3; 9 bases agree with TRBD2. The germline V gene has CDR1 MNHEY and CDR2 SMNVEV (reference sequence). V lost 3 bases, J lost 9 bases, and 10 bases stayed unmatched. The CDR3 runs 15 residues. CDR3 residues: CASSLGREGLRTQYF. In DNA form, the CDR3 reads TGTGCCAGCAGTTTGGGGCGGGAGGGCCTACGAACGCAGTATTTT.

V gene TRBV6-1 combines with J gene TRBJ2-1, with no clear D. From germline, CDR1 is MNHNS and CDR2 SASEGT. CDR3 size: 16 residues. The ends were cut back, 6 bases at V and 0 bases at J, with 15 bases in the middle. CDR3 loop: CASREYGYSSYNEQFF. The CDR3 region has the DNA TGTGCCAGCAGGGAATACGGGTATAGCTCCTACAATGAGCAGTTCTTC.

The chain recombines TRBV6-5 with TRBJ2-7, with TRBD2 matching 12 bases. V was pared by 5 bases and J by 4 bases, with 3 bases of the junction left unmatched. The V gene's germline CDR1 is MNHEY and CDR2 SVGAGI. The CDR3 extends over 14 amino acids. CDR3 region: CASSRLAGAYEQYF. The CDR3 nucleotides are TGTGCCAGCAGTAGACTAGCGGGAGCGTACGAGCAGTACTTC.

The CDR3 here is CASSPRTSGRAGLEETQYF. The CDR3, as DNA: TGTGCCAGCAGCCCCCGGACTAGCGGGAGGGCCGGCCTCGAGGAGACCCAGTACTTC. The V call is TRBV5-6, the J call TRBJ2-5; 15 nucleotides agree with TRBD2. Germline V gene sequence: CDR1 SGHDT, CDR2 YYEEEE. The CDR3 spans 19 residues. V was pared by 4 bases and J by 5 bases, with 15 bases of the junction left unmatched.

The rearrangement joins TRBV12-5 to TRBJ1-5, with a possible D match to TRBD1 (6 bases). The ends were cut back, 1 base at V and 3 bases at J, with 16 bases in the middle. In germline, CDR1 is LGHNT, CDR2 FRNRAP. The CDR3 extends over 17 amino acids. The CDR3 DNA is TGTGCTAGTGGTTTGGCTATCCTCCGGGACATCAATCAGCCCCAGCATTTT. It specifies CASGLAILRDINQPQHF.

This chain uses TRBV9 with TRBJ1-2; D perhaps matches TRBD1 (5 bases). Per germline, CDR1 SGDLS and CDR2 YYNGEE. The CDR3 has 13 amino acids. Trimming cost V 1 base and J 4 bases, with 8 bases left between them. The CDR3 sequence: CASSVQGAYGYTF. Here the CDR3 DNA reads TGTGCCAGCAGCGTACAGGGTGCCTATGGCTACACCTTC.

J is TRBJ2-7 and V is TRBV14; 8 nucleotides agree with TRBD2. CDR3 size: 14 residues. V trimming: 3 bases; J trimming: 3 bases; junction bases outside the gene matches: 4. Germline values: CDR1 SGHDN, CDR2 FVKESK. The chain's CDR3 is CASSQSSGFYEQYF. The CDR3 region has the DNA TGTGCCAGCAGCCAGTCTAGCGGGTTCTACGAGCAGTACTTC.

V gene TRBV11-2 combines with J gene TRBJ1-1; D perhaps matches TRBD1 (6 bases). Deletions cut 4 bases from V and 3 bases from J, with 27 bases between. Germline loops: CDR1 SGHAT, CDR2 FQNNGV. This CDR3 has 19 amino acids. As DNA, the CDR3 is TGTGCCAGCAGCTCCCTACCGAGCCGGGACAAAAAAGGAGACACTGAAGCTTTCTTT. Translating gives CASSSLPSRDKKGDTEAFF.

The chain employs TRBV29-1 and TRBJ2-1, with D possibly being TRBD2 (5 bases). The germline V gene encodes CDR1 SQVTM and CDR2 ANQGSEA. V was cut by 5 bases and J by 6 bases, with 14 bases left in between. This CDR3 comprises 13 residues. DNA of the CDR3: TGCAGCGTTAGCGGCCAAGCGCCCAATGAGCAGTTCTTC. Translating gives CSVSGQAPNEQFF.

V and J are TRBV7-8 and TRBJ2-3; tentatively, D is TRBD1 (5 bases). Germline CDR1 is SGHVS and CDR2 is FQNEAQ. Trimming shortened V by 1 base and J by 0 bases, and 11 bases separated the two germline ends. This CDR3 is 16 amino acids long. This CDR3 reads CASSLVAGSSTDTQYF. DNA for the CDR3: TGTGCCAGCAGCTTAGTGGCAGGGTCTAGCACAGATACGCAGTATTTT. The entire variable domain, with the rest obtained from reference TRBV7-8 and TRBJ2-3, is as follows: GAGVSQSPRYKVAKRGQDVALRCDPISGHVSLFWYQQALGQGPEFLTYFQNEAQLDKSGLPSDRFFAERPEGSVSTLKIQRTQQEDSAVYLCASSLVAGSSTDTQYFGPGTRLTVL.

DNA of the CDR3: TGTGCCAGTAGTATACGGTACTCCTACAATGAGCAGTTCTTC. Its protein is CASSIRYSYNEQFF. The chain is built from TRBV19 and TRBJ2-1, with D unclear. CDR3 size: 14 residues. Trimming took off 2 bases at V and 0 bases at J, with 5 bases between the two ends. Germline CDR1 reads LNHDA; CDR2 reads SQIVND (reference sequence).

DNA of the CDR3: TGTGCCAGCAGCCAAGAAAGAGCTAACTATGGCTACACCTTC. It codes for CASSQERANYGYTF. The chain recombines TRBV4-2 with TRBJ1-2; D gene unclear. The V and J ends lost 0 bases and 0 bases respectively, with 5 bases between them. CDR3 length equals 14 residues. The germline V gene encodes CDR1 LGHNA and CDR2 YNFKEQ.